This entry is about one T cell receptor beta chain. The data stem from a study of blood T cell repertoires in COVID-19. Study at large: The United States, Italy and Spain provided the acute and convalescent COVID-19 samples.

V lost 0 bases, J lost 8 bases, and 8 bases stayed unmatched. Germline V CDR1 and CDR2: LGHNA, YSLEER. The CDR3 totals 16 residues. In the original analysis: Estimation of nucleated cell counts was performed using reference gene primer amplification. TCRdb's table, derived via immunoSEQ multiplex PCR, lists solely in-frame clones and lacks some. That table furnishes V, J and clone size, whereas the DNA furnished D and trimming. The repertoire consists of approximately 180,000 clones, with 82% occurring once and the leading ten covering roughly 9%. The chain combines TRBV4-3 with TRBJ1-4, with 8 bases that match TRBD1. This clonotype originated in a woman between 65 and 79 years old with acute or convalescent COVID-19. The source material was peripheral blood. The CDR3 loop reads CASSQDPAGGTEKLFF. The DNA for the CDR3 is TGCGCCAGCAGCCAAGATCCGGCAGGGGGCACAGAAAAACTGTTTTTT.